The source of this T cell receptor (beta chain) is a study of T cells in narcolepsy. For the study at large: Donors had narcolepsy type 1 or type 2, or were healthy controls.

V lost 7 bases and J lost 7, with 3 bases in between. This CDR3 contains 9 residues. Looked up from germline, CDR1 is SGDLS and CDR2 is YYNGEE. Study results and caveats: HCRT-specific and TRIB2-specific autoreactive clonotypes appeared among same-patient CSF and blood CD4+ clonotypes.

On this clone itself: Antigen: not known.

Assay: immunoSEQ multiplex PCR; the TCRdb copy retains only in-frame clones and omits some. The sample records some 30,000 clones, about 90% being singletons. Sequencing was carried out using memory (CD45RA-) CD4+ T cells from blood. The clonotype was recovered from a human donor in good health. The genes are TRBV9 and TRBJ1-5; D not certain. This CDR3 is CASHQPQHF. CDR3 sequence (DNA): TGTGCCAGCCACCAGCCCCAGCATTTT.